These T cell receptor beta chains were read from a single sample in a study of blood T cell repertoires in COVID-19. Clones were sequenced by immunoSEQ multiplex PCR, and TCRdb holds only the in-frame ones, with some missing. The data contain about 220,000 clones, 82% of them seen just once; the ten biggest clones take up around 3.5%. Sequenced input: peripheral blood. All receptors come from an elderly woman with acute or convalescent COVID-19. CDR3s include the opening cysteine and the closing phenylalanine or tryptophan. Fields, in order: J gene, D gene, clone size, V gene, CDR3 DNA, CDR3 protein. D genes are given only for firm matches. The size entry is marked missing in some rows and otherwise reads once, few, many or a size class.

J: TRBJ1-1; D: TRBD1; size: .; V: TRBV13; DNA: TGTGCCAGCAGCTTTACTAACAGGGGACGCAACACTGAAGCTTTCTTT; CDR3: CASSFTNRGRNTEAFF
J: TRBJ1-1; D: .; size: .; V: TRBV6-5; DNA: TGTGCCAGCAGTCCCCGAGGGCGGCCGAACACTGAAGCTTTCTTT; CDR3: CASSPRGRPNTEAFF
J: TRBJ2-3; D: .; size: .; V: TRBV6-5; DNA: TGTGCCAGCAGTTACTCGATGTGGCGCACAGATACGCAGTATTTT; CDR3: CASSYSMWRTDTQYF
J: TRBJ2-2; D: TRBD1; size: .; V: TRBV7-3; DNA: TGTGCCAGCAGCGGGGGACAGAGGCCCGGGGAGCTGTTTTTT; CDR3: CASSGGQRPGELFF
J: TRBJ2-7; D: .; size: few; V: TRBV7-2; DNA: TGTGCCAGCAGCTTAGGACAGGGAGGCTACGAGCAGTACTTC; CDR3: CASSLGQGGYEQYF
J: TRBJ1-3; D: TRBD1; size: .; V: TRBV9; DNA: TGTGCCAGCAGCGGAGGGACAGGGGGTAACTCTGGAAACACCATATATTTT; CDR3: CASSGGTGGNSGNTIYF
J: TRBJ1-3; D: .; size: .; V: TRBV19; DNA: TGTGCCAGTACCCCAACGTCAGTATCTGGAAACACCATATATTTT; CDR3: CASTPTSVSGNTIYF
J: TRBJ1-2; D: TRBD1; size: .; V: TRBV5-1; DNA: TGCGCCAGCAGCTTAGGGACAGGGTTTGGCTACACCTTC; CDR3: CASSLGTGFGYTF
J: TRBJ1-2; D: .; size: .; V: TRBV21-1; DNA: TGTGCCAGCAGCAGACTCAGGGTACCGATATGCTATGGCTACACCTTC; CDR3: CASSRLRVPICYGYTF
J: TRBJ1-2; D: .; size: few; V: TRBV27; DNA: TGTGCCAGCAGTTTAAACGGCGGGAGCTATGGCTACACCTTC; CDR3: CASSLNGGSYGYTF
J: TRBJ1-2; D: TRBD1; size: .; V: TRBV6-5; DNA: TGTGCCAGCAGTAAGGGACAGCGGCCCTATGGCTACACCTTC; CDR3: CASSKGQRPYGYTF
J: TRBJ1-2; D: TRBD1; size: .; V: TRBV5-8; DNA: TGTGCCAGCAGCGGGGGACAGACAATACTCTATGGCTACACCTTC; CDR3: CASSGGQTILYGYTF
J: TRBJ1-1; D: .; size: .; V: TRBV4-1; DNA: TGCGCCAGCAGCCTAAGGGGTCCGAACACTGAAGCTTTCTTT; CDR3: CASSLRGPNTEAFF
J: TRBJ2-3; D: .; size: once; V: TRBV7-2; DNA: TGTGCCAGCAGCTTAGCCTCGGGGAGCACAGATACGCAGTATTTT; CDR3: CASSLASGSTDTQYF
J: TRBJ1-1; D: .; size: .; V: TRBV7-3; DNA: TGTGCCAGCAGCTTAAGGTCACGGAGCACTGAAGCTTTCTTT; CDR3: CASSLRSRSTEAFF
J: TRBJ1-2; D: .; size: .; V: TRBV7-9; DNA: TGTGCCAGCAGCTCCGACACCATCTATGGCTACACCTTC; CDR3: CASSSDTIYGYTF
J: TRBJ1-2; D: TRBD1; size: .; V: TRBV28; DNA: TGTGCCAGCAGTTTACAGACAGGGGCTTGGGGTGGCTACACCTTC; CDR3: CASSLQTGAWGGYTF
J: TRBJ2-7; D: .; size: .; V: TRBV7-3; DNA: TGTGCCAGCAGTTTTATGGGGCCAAACTACGAGCAGTACTTC; CDR3: CASSFMGPNYEQYF
J: TRBJ2-3; D: .; size: .; V: TRBV4-2; DNA: TGTGCCAGCAGCCAAGTTTTACGAGGGAACACAGATACGCAGTATTTT; CDR3: CASSQVLRGNTDTQYF
J: TRBJ2-3; D: TRBD2; size: few; V: TRBV9; DNA: TGTGCCAGCACCCGGACTAGCGGGGGCCATAGCACAGATACGCAGTATTTT; CDR3: CASTRTSGGHSTDTQYF
J: TRBJ2-3; D: TRBD2; size: .; V: TRBV24-1; DNA: TGTGCCACCAGTCCAGCGGGGGGATATGATACGCAGTATTTT; CDR3: CATSPAGGYDTQYF
J: TRBJ2-1; D: TRBD2; size: .; V: TRBV9; DNA: TGTGCCAGCAGCCCCCGACTAGCCTTTTCTTACAATGAGCAGTTCTTC; CDR3: CASSPRLAFSYNEQFF
J: TRBJ2-1; D: TRBD1; size: .; V: TRBV2; DNA: TGTGCCAGCAGTCGACAGGGGGTTGAGCAGTTCTTC; CDR3: CASSRQGVEQFF
J: TRBJ1-1; D: .; size: .; V: TRBV11-2; DNA: TGCAGCAGGGGATTCGAGGCTGAAGCTTTCTTT; CDR3: CSRGFEAEAFF
J: TRBJ2-7; D: TRBD2; size: few; V: TRBV11-2; DNA: TGTGCCAGCAGCGCTCAAGGAGTAGCGGGGGGGGAGCAGTACTTC; CDR3: CASSAQGVAGGEQYF
J: TRBJ1-5; D: .; size: .; V: TRBV5-6; DNA: TGTGCCAGCAGCTCGTTCGGGGGAGGCAATCAGCCCCAGCATTTT; CDR3: CASSSFGGGNQPQHF
J: TRBJ1-1; D: .; size: few; V: TRBV6-5; DNA: TGTGCCAGCAGTTACGTCAGGGACATGAACACTGAAGCTTTCTTT; CDR3: CASSYVRDMNTEAFF
J: TRBJ2-3; D: TRBD2; size: .; V: TRBV7-2; DNA: TGTGCCAGCAGCTTAACGGGGGGGGACACAGATACGCAGTATTTT; CDR3: CASSLTGGDTDTQYF
J: TRBJ1-2; D: TRBD1; size: .; V: TRBV5-1; DNA: TGCGCCAGCAGCGTAACAGGGGGCCATGGCTACACCTTC; CDR3: CASSVTGGHGYTF
J: TRBJ1-2; D: .; size: once; V: TRBV9; DNA: TGTGCCAGCAGCGTAGCTGGGGGCGAGTTAAACTATGGCTACACCTTC; CDR3: CASSVAGGELNYGYTF
J: TRBJ1-6; D: TRBD1; size: .; V: TRBV9; DNA: TGTGCCAGCAGCGTAGCAGGGGGTAATTCACCCCTCCACTTT; CDR3: CASSVAGGNSPLHF
J: TRBJ2-2; D: .; size: .; V: TRBV6-2/TRBV6-3; DNA: TGTGCCAGCAGTTACTGGGGGCCAGCGGGGTCCCTAACCGGGGAGCTGTTTTTT; CDR3: CASSYWGPAGSLTGELFF
J: TRBJ2-1; D: .; size: .; V: TRBV6-6; DNA: TGTGCCAGCAGTCCTTTCAGTGACAATGAGCAGTTCTTC; CDR3: CASSPFSDNEQFF
J: TRBJ2-4; D: TRBD1; size: .; V: TRBV7-8; DNA: TGTGCCAGCACCCAGCTTTCTGGGGGGACAGGGACACTTCTAGCCAAAAACATTCAGTACTTC; CDR3: CASTQLSGGTGTLLAKNIQYF
J: TRBJ1-5; D: .; size: .; V: TRBV6-5; DNA: TGTGCCAGCAGGAGACTAGGGGAACAGCCCCAGCATTTT; CDR3: CASRRLGEQPQHF
J: TRBJ1-4; D: .; size: .; V: TRBV5-1; DNA: TGCGCCAGCAGCTTGTCAGGGATTCCTAATGAAAAACTGTTTTTT; CDR3: CASSLSGIPNEKLFF
J: TRBJ1-6; D: TRBD1; size: few; V: TRBV6-5; DNA: TGTGCCAGCAGACCGCCGGGACAGGGTGGTTCACCCCTCCACTTT; CDR3: CASRPPGQGGSPLHF
J: TRBJ1-6; D: TRBD1; size: .; V: TRBV2; DNA: TGTGCCAGCAGTGAACTAGGGAACAGGGGGCAGGATTCACCCCTCCACTTT; CDR3: CASSELGNRGQDSPLHF
J: TRBJ2-1; D: TRBD1; size: .; V: TRBV6-5; DNA: TGTGCCAGCAGTTACTCGACAGGGAGTTCACGGTTCTTC; CDR3: CASSYSTGSSRFF
J: TRBJ2-2; D: .; size: once; V: TRBV6-1; DNA: TGTGCCAGCAGTGTGAGTGGAGGGGCCCCCACCGGGGAGCTGTTTTTT; CDR3: CASSVSGGAPTGELFF
J: TRBJ1-2; D: TRBD1; size: .; V: TRBV10-3; DNA: TGTGCCATCAGTGGGGGACAGGGAGGTTATGGCTACACCTTC; CDR3: CAISGGQGGYGYTF
J: TRBJ1-2; D: .; size: few; V: TRBV12-3/TRBV12-4; DNA: TGTGCCAGCAGGCCTGGGGGCGCGTATGGCTACACCTTC; CDR3: CASRPGGAYGYTF
J: TRBJ2-2; D: TRBD1; size: few; V: TRBV5-1; DNA: TGCGCCAGCAGCTTGACAGGGGCCAACACCGGGGAGCTGTTTTTT; CDR3: CASSLTGANTGELFF
J: TRBJ2-1; D: TRBD1; size: once; V: TRBV11-3; DNA: TGTGCCAGCAGCTTAGATGGGCAGGGGGCTACTGATGAGCAGTTCTTC; CDR3: CASSLDGQGATDEQFF
J: TRBJ1-1; D: .; size: .; V: TRBV3-1/TRBV3-2; DNA: TGTGCCAGCAGCCAAGGCCTATCCACTGAAGCTTTCTTT; CDR3: CASSQGLSTEAFF
J: TRBJ2-2; D: TRBD2; size: .; V: TRBV3-1/TRBV3-2; DNA: TGTGCCAGCAGCCCTCGGATAGCGGGGGGGCCTTTTGCCGGGGAGCTGTTTTTT; CDR3: CASSPRIAGGPFAGELFF
J: TRBJ2-1; D: TRBD2; size: once; V: TRBV7-7; DNA: TGTGCCAGCAGCCCCTCCGGACTAGTTCCCAATGAGCAGTTCTTC; CDR3: CASSPSGLVPNEQFF
J: TRBJ1-1; D: .; size: .; V: TRBV15; DNA: TGTGCCACCAGCAGAGAACAGGGTAGACACACTGAAGCTTTCTTT; CDR3: CATSREQGRHTEAFF